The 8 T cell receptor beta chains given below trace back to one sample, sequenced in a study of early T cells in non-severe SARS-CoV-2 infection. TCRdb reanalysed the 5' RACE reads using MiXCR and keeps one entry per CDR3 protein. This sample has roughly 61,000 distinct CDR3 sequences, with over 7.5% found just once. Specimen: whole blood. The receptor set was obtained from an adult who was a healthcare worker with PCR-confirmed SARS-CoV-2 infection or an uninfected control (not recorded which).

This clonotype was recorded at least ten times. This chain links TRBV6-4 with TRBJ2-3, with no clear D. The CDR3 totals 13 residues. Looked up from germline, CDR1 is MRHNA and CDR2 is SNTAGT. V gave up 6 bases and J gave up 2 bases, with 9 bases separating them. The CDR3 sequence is CASRSSFTDTQYF. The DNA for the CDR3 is TGTGCCAGCAGAAGTAGCTTCACAGATACGCAGTATTTT.

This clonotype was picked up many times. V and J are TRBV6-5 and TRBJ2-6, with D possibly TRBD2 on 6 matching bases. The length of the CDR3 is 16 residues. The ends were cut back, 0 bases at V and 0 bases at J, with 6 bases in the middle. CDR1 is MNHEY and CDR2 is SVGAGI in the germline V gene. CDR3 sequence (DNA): TGTGCCAGCAGTTACTCGGGACTCTCTGGGGCCAACGTCCTGACTTTC. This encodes CASSYSGLSGANVLTF.

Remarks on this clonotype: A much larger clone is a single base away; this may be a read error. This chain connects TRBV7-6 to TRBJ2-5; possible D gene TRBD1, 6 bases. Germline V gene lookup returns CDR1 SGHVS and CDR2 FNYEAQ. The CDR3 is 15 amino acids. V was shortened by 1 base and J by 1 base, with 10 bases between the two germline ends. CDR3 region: CASSLEWGLQETQYF. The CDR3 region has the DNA TGTGCCAGCAGCTTAGAATGGGGGCTCCAAGAGACCCAGTACTTC.

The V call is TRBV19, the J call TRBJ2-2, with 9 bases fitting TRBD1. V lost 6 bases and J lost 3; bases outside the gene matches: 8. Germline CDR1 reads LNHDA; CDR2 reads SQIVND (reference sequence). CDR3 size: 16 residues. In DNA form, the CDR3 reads TGTGCCAGTAGAGGCCTGCGGACAGGGGACACCGGGGAGCTGTTTTTT. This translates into CASRGLRTGDTGELFF.

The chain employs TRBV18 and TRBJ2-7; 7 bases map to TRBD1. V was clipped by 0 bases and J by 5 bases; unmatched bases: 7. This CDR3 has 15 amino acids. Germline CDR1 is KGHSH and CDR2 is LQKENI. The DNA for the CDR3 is TGTGCCAGCTCACCACCGGGAAGGGGGCTCGACGAGCAGTACTTC. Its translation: CASSPPGRGLDEQYF.

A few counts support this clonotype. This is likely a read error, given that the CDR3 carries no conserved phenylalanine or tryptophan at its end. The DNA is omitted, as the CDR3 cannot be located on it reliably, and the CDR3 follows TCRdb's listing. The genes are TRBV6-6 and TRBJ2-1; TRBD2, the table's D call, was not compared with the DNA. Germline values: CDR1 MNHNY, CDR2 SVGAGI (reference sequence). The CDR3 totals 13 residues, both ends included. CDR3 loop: CASKPTGTSGKLY.

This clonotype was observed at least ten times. In nucleotides, the CDR3 is TGTGCCAGCAGATTAAGGGAGAATGAGCAGTTCTTC. It specifies CASRLRENEQFF. The J gene is TRBJ2-1, the V gene TRBV7-2; TRBD2 might be the D (5 bases). From germline, CDR1 is SGHTA and CDR2 FQGNSA. The ends were cut back, 6 bases at V and 7 bases at J, with 10 bases in the middle. The CDR3 has 12 residues.

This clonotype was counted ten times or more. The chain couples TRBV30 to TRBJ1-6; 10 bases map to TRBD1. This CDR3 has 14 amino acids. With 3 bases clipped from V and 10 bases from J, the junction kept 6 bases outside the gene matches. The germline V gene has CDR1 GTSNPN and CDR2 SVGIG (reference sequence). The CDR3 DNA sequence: TGTGCCTGGAGCCTTGGGACAGGGGTGTCACCCCTCCACTTT. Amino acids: CAWSLGTGVSPLHF. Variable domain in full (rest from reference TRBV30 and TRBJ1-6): SQTIHQWPATLVQPVGSPLSLECTVEGTSNPNLYWYRQAAGRGLQLLFYSVGIGQISSEVPQNLSASRPQDRQFILSSKKLLLSDSGFYLCAWSLGTGVSPLHFGNGTRLTVT.